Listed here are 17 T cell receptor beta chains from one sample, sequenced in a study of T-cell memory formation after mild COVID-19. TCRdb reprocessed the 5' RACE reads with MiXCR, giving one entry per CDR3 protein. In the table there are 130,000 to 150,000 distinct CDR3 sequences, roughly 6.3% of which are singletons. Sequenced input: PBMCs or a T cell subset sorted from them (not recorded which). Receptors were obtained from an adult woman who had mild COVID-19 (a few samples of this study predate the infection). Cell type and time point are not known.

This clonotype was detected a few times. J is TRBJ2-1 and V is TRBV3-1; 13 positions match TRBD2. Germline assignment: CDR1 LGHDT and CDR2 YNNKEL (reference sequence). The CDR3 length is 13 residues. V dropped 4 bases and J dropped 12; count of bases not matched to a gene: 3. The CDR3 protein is CASSPGTSGAQFF. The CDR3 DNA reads TGTGCCAGCAGCCCCGGGACTAGCGGGGCGCAGTTCTTC.

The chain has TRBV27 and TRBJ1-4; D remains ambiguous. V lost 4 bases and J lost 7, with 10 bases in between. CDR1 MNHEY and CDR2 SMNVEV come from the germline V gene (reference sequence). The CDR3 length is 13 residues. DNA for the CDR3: TGTGCCAGCAGTTACAATTTCGGTGAAAAACTGTTTTTT. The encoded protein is CASSYNFGEKLFF.

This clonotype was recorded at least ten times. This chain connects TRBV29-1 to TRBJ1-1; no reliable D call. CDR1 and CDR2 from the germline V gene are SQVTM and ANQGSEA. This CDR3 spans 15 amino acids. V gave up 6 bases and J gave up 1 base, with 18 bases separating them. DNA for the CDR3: TGCAGCGTGTTCAGACCGCCTGCCAAGAACACTGAAGCTTTCTTT. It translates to CSVFRPPAKNTEAFF.

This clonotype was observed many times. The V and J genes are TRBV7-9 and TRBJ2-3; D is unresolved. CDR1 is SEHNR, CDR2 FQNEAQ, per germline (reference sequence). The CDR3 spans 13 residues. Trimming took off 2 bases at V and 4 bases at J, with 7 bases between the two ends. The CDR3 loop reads CASSLLTADTQYF. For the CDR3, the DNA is TGTGCCAGCAGCTTACTTACCGCAGATACGCAGTATTTT.

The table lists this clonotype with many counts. Written as DNA, the CDR3 is TGTGCCACCGCCAGGAGCTCCTACAATGAGCAGTTCTTC. This codes for CATARSSYNEQFF. The chain is built from TRBV24-1 and TRBJ2-1; no clear D gene. Per the germline V gene, CDR1 is KGHDR and CDR2 is SFDVKD. Trimming shortened V by 9 bases and J by 0 bases, and 8 bases separated the two germline ends. The CDR3 is made up of 13 amino acids.

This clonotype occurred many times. The CDR3 loop is CASSPAQSNEKLFF. The CDR3 DNA is TGTGCCAGCAGCCCCGCTCAGAGTAATGAAAAACTGTTTTTT. The chain joins TRBV6-5 to TRBJ1-4; D remains unclear. This CDR3 region has 14 residues. Germline CDR1 is MNHEY and CDR2 is SVGAGI. The germline V and J ends were trimmed by 6 bases and 4 bases, with 12 bases remaining between them.

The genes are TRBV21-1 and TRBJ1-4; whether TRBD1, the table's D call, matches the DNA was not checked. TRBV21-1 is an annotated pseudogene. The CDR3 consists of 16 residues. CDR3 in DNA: TGTGCCAGCAGCAAAAAACCCCAGGGTTCGAGTGAAAAACTGTTTTTT. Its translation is CASSKKPQGSSEKLFF.

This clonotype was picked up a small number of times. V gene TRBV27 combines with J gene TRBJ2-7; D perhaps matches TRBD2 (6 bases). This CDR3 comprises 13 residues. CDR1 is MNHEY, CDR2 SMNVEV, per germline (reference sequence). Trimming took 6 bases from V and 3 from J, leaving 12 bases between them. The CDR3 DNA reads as TGTGCCAGCAGGGGACTGGGGAGCTACGAGCAGTACTTC. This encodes CASRGLGSYEQYF.

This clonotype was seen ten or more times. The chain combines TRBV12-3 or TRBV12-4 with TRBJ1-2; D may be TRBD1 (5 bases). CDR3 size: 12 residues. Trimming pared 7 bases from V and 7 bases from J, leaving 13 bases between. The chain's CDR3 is CASNPRGGGYTF. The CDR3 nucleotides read TGTGCCAGCAATCCTCGGGGGGGTGGCTACACCTTC.

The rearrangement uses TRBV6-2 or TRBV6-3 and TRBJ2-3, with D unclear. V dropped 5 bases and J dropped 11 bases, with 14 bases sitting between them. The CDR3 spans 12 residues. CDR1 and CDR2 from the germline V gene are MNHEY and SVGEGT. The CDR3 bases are TGTGCCAGCAGTACGCCGACCCGTCGGCAGTATTTT. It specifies CASSTPTRRQYF.

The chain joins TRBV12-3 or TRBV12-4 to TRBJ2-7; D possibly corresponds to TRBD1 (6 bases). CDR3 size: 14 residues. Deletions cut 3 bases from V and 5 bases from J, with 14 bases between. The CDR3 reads CASSLSTGYHEQYF. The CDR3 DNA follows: TGTGCCAGCAGTTTGTCGACAGGTTACCACGAGCAGTACTTC.

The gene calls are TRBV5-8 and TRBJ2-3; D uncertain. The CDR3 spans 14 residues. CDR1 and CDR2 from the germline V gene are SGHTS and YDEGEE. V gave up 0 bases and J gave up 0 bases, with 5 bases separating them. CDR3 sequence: CASSLEPSTDTQYF. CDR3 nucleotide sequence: TGTGCCAGCAGCTTGGAACCCAGCACAGATACGCAGTATTTT.

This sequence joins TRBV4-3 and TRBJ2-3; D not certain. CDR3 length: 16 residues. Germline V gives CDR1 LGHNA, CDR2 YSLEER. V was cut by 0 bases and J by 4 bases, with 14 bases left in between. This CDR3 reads CASSQDITSNADTQYF. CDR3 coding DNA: TGCGCCAGCAGCCAAGATATTACTTCGAACGCAGATACGCAGTATTTT.

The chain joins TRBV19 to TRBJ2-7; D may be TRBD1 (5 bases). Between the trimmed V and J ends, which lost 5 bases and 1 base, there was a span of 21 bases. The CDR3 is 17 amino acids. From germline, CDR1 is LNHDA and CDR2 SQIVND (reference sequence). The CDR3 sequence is CASSPDLTATRSYEQYF. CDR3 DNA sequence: TGTGCCAGTAGTCCCGACCTGACAGCTACCCGTTCCTACGAGCAGTACTTC.

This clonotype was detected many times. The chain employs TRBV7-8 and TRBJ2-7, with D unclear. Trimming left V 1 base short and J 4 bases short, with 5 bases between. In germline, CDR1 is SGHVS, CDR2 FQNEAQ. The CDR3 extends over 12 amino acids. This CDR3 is CASSLVRYEQYF. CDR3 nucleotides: TGTGCCAGCAGCTTAGTTCGGTACGAGCAGTACTTC.

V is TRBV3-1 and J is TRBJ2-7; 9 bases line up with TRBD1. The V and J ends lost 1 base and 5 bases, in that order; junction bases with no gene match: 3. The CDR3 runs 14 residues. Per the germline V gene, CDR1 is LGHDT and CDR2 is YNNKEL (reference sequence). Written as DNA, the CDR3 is TGTGCCAGCAGCCAAGCAGGGACAGGGAACGAGCAGTACTTC. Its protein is CASSQAGTGNEQYF.

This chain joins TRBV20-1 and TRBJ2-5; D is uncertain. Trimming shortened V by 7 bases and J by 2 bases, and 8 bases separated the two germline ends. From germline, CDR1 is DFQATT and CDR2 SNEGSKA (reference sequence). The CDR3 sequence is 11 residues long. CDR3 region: CSDLQQETQYF. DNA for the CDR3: TGCAGTGACTTGCAACAAGAGACCCAGTACTTC.